The next 32 T cell receptor beta chains were all read from a single sample in a study of tumor and adjacent non-tumor tissue in lung cancer. RNA was extracted from bulk tissue without any cell sorting. The normal lung tissue was taken more than 3 cm from the tumor edge. Three rounds of nested PCR, following a modified ARM-PCR protocol, produced the TCRbeta library. TCRdb used MiXCR to reprocess the multiplex PCR reads, holding one entry per CDR3 protein. The table includes 85,000 to 130,000 distinct CDR3 sequences, 65% detected once. Sequenced: distant non-tumor lung tissue. These receptors came from a man younger than 40 with non-small cell lung cancer.

Details on this clonotype: A much larger clone lies one base from this, so it may be a read error. The chain uses TRBV4-3 and TRBJ2-3; 10 bases are shared with TRBD2. Germline V gene lookup returns CDR1 LGHNA and CDR2 YSLEER. The CDR3 length is 20 residues. The CDR3 DNA follows: TGCACCAGCAGCCAAGATCAAAGCGGGGGGGCTGGATATGGCACAGATACGCAGTATTTT. Its translation: CTSSQDQSGGAGYGTDTQYF.

Regarding this clonotype: Germline and junction disagree at one end, which may indicate a read error. V gene TRBV7-9 combines with J gene TRBJ1-2, with D unclear. The CDR3 contains 14 residues. Germline V CDR1 and CDR2: SEHNR, FQNEAQ (reference sequence). CDR3 sequence: CGSSLIMENYCYTF. DNA of the CDR3: TGTGGCAGCAGCCTAATAATGGAGAATTATTGCTACACCTTC. Complete variable domain (other parts from reference TRBV7-9 and TRBJ1-2): DTGVSQNPRHKITKRGQNVTFRCDPISEHNRLYWYRQTLGQGPEFLTYFQNEAQLEKSRLLSDRFSAERPKGSFSTLEIQRTEQGDSAMYLCGSSLIMENYCYTFGSGTRLTVV.

Concerning this clonotype: Compared with germline, one end of the junction differs, possibly owing to a read error. The chain recombines TRBV10-3 with TRBJ2-1; D ambiguous. This CDR3 is built from 17 residues. CDR1 is ENHRY, CDR2 SYGVKD, per germline. In nucleotides, the CDR3 is TGTGCCATCAGTGATATTTTAGAGACCAGCACCTACAATGAGCAATTCTTC. Protein: CAISDILETSTYNEQFF.

A note on this clonotype: A much larger clone is a single base away; this may be a read error. The chain is built from TRBV5-4 and TRBJ1-4; TRBD1 agrees at 8 bases. Germline V gene data show CDR1 as SGHNT and CDR2 as YYREEE (reference sequence). The V segment lost 4 bases and the J segment 8 bases; nucleotides outside the gene matches: 13. This CDR3 spans 16 amino acids. CDR3 DNA sequence: TGTGCCAGCAGCCCGGACAGGGTTCAGGAAGGGGAAAAACTGTTTTTT. This gives the protein CASSPDRVQEGEKLFF.

This clonotype was seen at least ten times. The chain couples TRBV5-4 to TRBJ1-2; 9 positions match TRBD1. V dropped 4 bases and J dropped 4; count of bases not matched to a gene: 8. CDR3 length equals 15 residues. Germline CDR1 is SGHNT and CDR2 is YYREEE (reference sequence). The CDR3: CASSPTPGQGYGYTF. CDR3 DNA sequence: TGTGCCAGCAGCCCTACTCCGGGACAGGGCTATGGCTACACCTTC. Looking up the rest from reference TRBV5-4 and TRBJ1-2 gives the full variable domain: ETGVTQSPTHLIKTRGQQVTLRCSSQSGHNTVSWYQQALGQGPQFIFQYYREEENGRGNFPPRFSGLQFPNYSSELNVNALELDDSALYLCASSPTPGQGYGYTFGSGTRLTVV.

This clonotype was recorded many times. Here the CDR3 reads CSVDPGQGFAGELFF. DNA of the CDR3: TGCAGCGTTGACCCGGGACAGGGATTTGCCGGGGAGCTGTTTTTT. The chain is built from TRBV29-1 and TRBJ2-2, with 9 nucleotides matching TRBD1. V shed 3 bases and J 6 bases; nucleotides not matched to a gene: 8. This CDR3 region has 15 residues. Germline lookup yields CDR1 SQVTM and CDR2 ANQGSEA.

Concerning this clonotype itself: A much larger clone differs from this one at a single base, so this may be a read error. The chain uses TRBV20-1 and TRBJ2-2; 9 nucleotides agree with TRBD2. In germline, CDR1 is DFQATT, CDR2 SNEGSKA (reference sequence). The CDR3 has 14 residues. CDR3 loop: CSARGTSDTWELFF. The CDR3 DNA sequence: TGCAGTGCTAGAGGGACTAGCGACACCTGGGAGCTGTTTTTT.

Regarding this clonotype: At one end the junction does not follow the germline gene, possibly because of a read error. The V gene is TRBV6-5, the J gene TRBJ2-7; D remains ambiguous. Germline V gene lookup returns CDR1 MNHEY and CDR2 SVGAGI. This CDR3 has 15 residues. The CDR3 DNA reads TGTGACAGCAGCTTGATTCCGGGCAGTTCCTACGAGCAATACTTC. Translation gives CDSSLIPGSSYEQYF.

Only a few counts were recorded for this clonotype. The V and J genes are TRBV11-2 and TRBJ2-7; D is unclear. Germline values: CDR1 SGHAT, CDR2 FQNNGV. This CDR3 contains 12 residues. The ends were cut back, 5 bases at V and 2 bases at J, with 7 bases in the middle. DNA for the CDR3: TGTGCCAGCAGCCTACGAGCCTACGAGCAGTACTTC. Its translation is CASSLRAYEQYF.

This chain uses TRBV20-1 with TRBJ2-2; D gene unclear. V was trimmed by 3 bases and J by 4 bases, leaving 6 bases between them. Germline CDR1 DFQATT, CDR2 SNEGSKA (reference sequence). The CDR3 is 12 amino acids. CDR3 bases: TGCAGTGCTAGCCCTGGCACCGGGGAGCTGTTTTTT. This codes for CSASPGTGELFF.

A word on this clonotype: At one end the junction does not follow the germline gene, possibly because of a read error. V usage is TRBV6-5 and J usage is TRBJ2-3; D ambiguous. The CDR3 sequence is 13 residues long. The germline gives CDR1 MNHEY, CDR2 SVGAGI. CDR3 nucleotide sequence: TGTGTCAGCAGTGACCCGCAGGTTTATACGCAGTTTTTT. Protein: CVSSDPQVYTQFF.

In regard to this clonotype: Just one base apart from a much larger clone, this may be a read error. The chain couples TRBV12-5 to TRBJ2-7; the match to TRBD1 covers 8 bases. Germline CDR1 reads LGHNT; CDR2 reads FRNRAP. Trimming took 2 bases from V and 8 from J; bases not matched to a gene: 8. This CDR3 has 14 residues. The CDR3, as DNA: TGTGCTAGTGGTTTGCTCCCACAGGGGGACCAGCAGTACTTC. Protein: CASGLLPQGDQQYF. Complete variable domain (other parts from reference TRBV12-5 and TRBJ2-7): DARVTQTPRHKVTEMGQEVTMRCQPILGHNTVFWYRQTMMQGLELLAYFRNRAPLDDSGMPKDRFSAEMPDATLATLKIQPSEPRDSAVYFCASGLLPQGDQQYFGPGTRLTVT.

As concerns this clonotype: The conserved phenylalanine or tryptophan is not found at the CDR3 terminus, so this likely reflects a read error. This chain uses TRBV11-3 with TRBJ2-3; 7 positions agree with TRBD2. V lost 4 bases and J lost 5; bases outside the gene matches: 12. Germline values: CDR1 SGHNT, CDR2 YENEEA. The length of the CDR3 is 16 residues. CDR3 sequence: CASSSNGLVGEDTQYL. In nucleotides, the CDR3 is TGTGCCAGCAGCTCCAATGGACTAGTGGGAGAAGATACGCAGTATTTA.

A word on this clonotype: A much larger clone is a single base away; this may be a read error. The rearrangement uses TRBV11-1 and TRBJ1-1; D gene unclear. The CDR3 has 12 residues. The germline gives CDR1 SGHAT, CDR2 FQDESV (reference sequence). The CDR3 reads CTSSLARGEAFF. The CDR3 DNA is TGTACCAGCAGCTTAGCGCGCGGTGAAGCTTTCTTT.

This clonotype was counted a few times. This likely comes from a read error, as the CDR3 has no conserved phenylalanine or tryptophan at its end. The chain links TRBV4-1 to TRBJ2-7; no clear D gene. The V gene lost 0 bases and the J gene lost 1 base, with 13 bases spanning the gap. This CDR3 region has 16 residues. Germline CDR1 MGHRA, CDR2 YSYEKL. CDR3 sequence: CASSQERPFGSYEQYL. The CDR3 nucleotides read TGCGCCAGCAGCCAAGAACGGCCCTTTGGGTCCTACGAGCAGTACCTC.

In regard to this clonotype: A much more abundant neighbour one base away suggests this may be a read error. This chain uses TRBV20-1 with TRBJ2-2, with 11 bases identical to TRBD2. CDR1 DFQATT and CDR2 SNEGSKA come from the germline V gene (reference sequence). This CDR3 contains 17 residues. J gave up 4 bases and V 3 bases, and 10 bases lay outside the gene matches. CDR3 bases: TGCAGTGCTAGCGCCACTAGCGGGGGCCATGGCACCGGGGAGCTGTTTTTT. It translates to CSASATSGGHGTGELFF.

About this clonotype itself: One junction end does not reproduce the germline sequence, and a read error may be involved. V gene TRBV11-2 combines with J gene TRBJ1-2; D is possibly TRBD1 (6 bases). CDR3 size: 13 residues. Germline CDR1 and CDR2: SGHAT and FQNNGV. The CDR3 loop is CANSLTGINGYTF. Written as DNA, the CDR3 is TGTGCCAACAGCTTAACAGGGATAAATGGTTACACCTTC.

As for this clonotype: Mismatch with germline at one junction end may stem from a read error. The chain is built from TRBV11-2 and TRBJ2-2; D might be TRBD2 (6 bases). The CDR3 contains 14 residues. The germline gives CDR1 SGHAT, CDR2 FQNNGV. The CDR3 DNA reads TGTGCCAGGAGCTTTCTAGCGTGGACCGGGGAGCTGATTTTT. Encoded protein: CARSFLAWTGELIF.

A note on this clonotype: Germline and junction disagree at one end, which may indicate a read error. The rearrangement uses TRBV6-1 and TRBJ2-7; possible D gene TRBD2, 6 bases. Germline CDR1 reads MNHNS; CDR2 reads SASEGT. This CDR3 is 16 amino acids long. For the CDR3, the DNA is TGTGCCAGCAGTGAAGGCTCGGGGGACGCCAACTACGAACAGTACTTC. This codes for CASSEGSGDANYEQYF.

V and J are TRBV20-1 and TRBJ2-7, with TRBD2 identical over 7 bases. The CDR3 spans 13 residues. The V gene's germline CDR1 is DFQATT and CDR2 SNEGSKA (reference sequence). J lost 4 bases, V lost 7 bases, and 10 bases had no gene match. CDR3 protein: CSVGGSTMYEQYF. CDR3 sequence (DNA): TGCAGTGTGGGCGGGAGTACCATGTACGAGCAGTACTTC.

The chain is built from TRBV6-4 and TRBJ2-3; 7 bases align to TRBD2. CDR1 and CDR2 (germline): MRHNA, SNTAGT. The CDR3 is 16 amino acids. With V trimmed by 2 bases and J by 2 bases, 7 bases remained unmatched. The DNA for the CDR3 is TGTGCCAGCAGTGACGCTAACGGGGGGACCACAGATACGCAGTATTTT. Protein product: CASSDANGGTTDTQYF.

This clonotype showed up just once. The genes are TRBV6-2 or TRBV6-3 and TRBJ2-1; D is possibly TRBD2 (6 bases). V was pared by 0 bases and J by 1 base, with 22 bases between. The germline V gene has CDR1 MNHEY and CDR2 SVGEGT. The CDR3 consists of 20 residues. This CDR3 is CASSYSAGQGYLGSYNEQFF. The CDR3 bases are TGTGCCAGCAGTTACTCGGCGGGGCAGGGCTACCTAGGTTCCTACAATGAGCAGTTCTTC.

This clonotype was detected a few times. V is TRBV11-2 and J is TRBJ2-7, with D uncertain. Trimming pared 3 bases from V and 1 base from J, leaving 13 bases between. Germline CDR1 is SGHAT and CDR2 is FQNNGV. This CDR3 is 15 amino acids long. CDR3 DNA sequence: TGTGCCAGCAGCTTCTACAAAGGTAGTTCCTACGAGCAGTACTTC. It specifies CASSFYKGSSYEQYF.

To note about this clonotype: A single base separates this from a much larger clone, so it may be a read error. The chain links TRBV5-4 to TRBJ2-5; D perhaps matches TRBD1 (7 bases). The germline V gene encodes CDR1 SGHNT and CDR2 YYREEE (reference sequence). Trimming cost V 0 bases and J 4 bases, with 16 bases left between them. This CDR3 is 16 amino acids long. The CDR3 region has the DNA TGTGCCAGCAGCTTGGGGAGCAGGGGGGCTACAGAGACCCAGTACTTC. This translates into CASSLGSRGATETQYF.

Regarding this clonotype: A read error may account for a junction end that differs from germline. This rearrangement joins TRBV11-2 to TRBJ1-2; TRBD1 is a possible D gene (5 bases). In germline, CDR1 is SGHAT, CDR2 FQNNGV. CDR3 length: 12 residues. As DNA, the CDR3 is TGCGCCAGCAGCTTAGATCGAGGGGACTACACCTTC. As protein: CASSLDRGDYTF. The full variable domain, its missing parts supplied by reference TRBV11-2 and TRBJ1-2, is EAGVAQSPRYKIIEKRQSVAFWCNPISGHATLYWYQQILGQGPKLLIQFQNNGVVDDSQLPKDRFSAERLKGVDSTLKIQPAKLEDSAVYLCASSLDRGDYTFGSGTRLTVV.

This clonotype was observed a handful of times. A clone one base away is much larger, so this may be a read error. This chain joins TRBV6-7 and TRBJ1-2; tentatively, D is TRBD1 (5 bases). TRBV6-7 is known as an ORF, though its function is uncertain. The CDR3 sequence is 14 residues long. CDR3 coding DNA: TGTACCAGCAGCTCCTCGGGGGAGAACTATGGCTACACCTTC. Amino acid sequence: CTSSSSGENYGYTF.

The chain recombines TRBV11-2 with TRBJ2-3; no definite D call. Germline loops: CDR1 SGHAT, CDR2 FQNNGV. This CDR3 contains 12 residues. Here the CDR3 reads CTNSLLDDTQYF. The CDR3, as DNA: TGTACCAACAGCTTATTGGACGATACGCAGTATTTT.

V gene TRBV7-2 combines with J gene TRBJ2-5, with a tentative D call TRBD1 (7 bases). V shed 5 bases and J shed 3 bases, with 19 bases lying between them. CDR3 length: 16 amino acids. Per germline, CDR1 SGHTA and CDR2 FQGNSA. CDR3 region: CASSTRTGGAKETQYF. The CDR3 DNA is TGTGCCAGCAGCACCCGGACAGGCGGGGCAAAAGAGACCCAGTACTTC.

This clonotype appeared a few times. V and J are TRBV12-3 or TRBV12-4 and TRBJ2-1; D is unclear. The V end was cut by 5 bases, the J end by 0 bases, with 14 bases between. This CDR3 spans 16 amino acids. The CDR3 DNA follows: TGTGCCAGCAGTATAAGAGCAGATAGCTCCTACAATGAGCAGTTCTTC. Translating it yields CASSIRADSSYNEQFF.

Worth noting for this clonotype: Relative to the germline gene, one junction end is altered; a read error may explain this. This chain joins TRBV11-3 and TRBJ2-5; TRBD1 is a possible D gene (6 bases). The length of the CDR3 is 14 residues. Germline V CDR1 and CDR2: SGHNT, YENEEA. In nucleotides, the CDR3 is TGTGCCAGCAGTTCCGGGACATGGGTAGAGACTCAGTACTTC. Encoded protein: CASSSGTWVETQYF.

The chain uses TRBV5-6 and TRBJ2-1, with a weak D call TRBD1 (6 bases). The length of the CDR3 is 12 residues. V lost 0 bases and J 14 bases, leaving 12 bases between the germline ends. CDR1 and CDR2 from the germline V gene are SGHDT and YYEEEE. The CDR3 spells CASSLVTGIEFF. The CDR3 DNA reads as TGTGCCAGCAGCTTGGTCACAGGGATCGAGTTCTTC. Full variable domain (missing parts from reference TRBV5-6 and TRBJ2-1): DAGVTQSPTHLIKTRGQQVTLRCSPKSGHDTVSWYQQALGQGPQFIFQYYEEEERQRGNFPDRFSGHQFPNYSSELNVNALLLGDSALYLCASSLVTGIEFFGPGTRLTVL.

This clonotype was picked up many times. The V and J genes are TRBV6-5 and TRBJ2-3, with D possibly called TRBD1 or TRBD2 (5 bases each). Looked up from germline, CDR1 is MNHEY and CDR2 is SVGAGI. CDR3 size: 14 residues. V was clipped by 8 bases and J by 1 base, with 13 bases between them. The CDR3 sequence is CASQYLGGTDTQYF. The DNA for the CDR3 is TGTGCCAGCCAATATCTGGGGGGCACAGATACGCAGTATTTT.